A single T cell receptor beta chain is shown here with its context. This clonotype showed up many times. Its binding antigen is unknown. Nothing much larger sits one base from this clone, and base qualities are not available. For repertoire sequencing, TCR beta CDR3 regions were amplified from RNA transcripts. HTBI primers and the Qiagen OneStep RT-PCR kit were used in a first-round RT-PCR, which was followed by a second-round multiplex PCR, size selection and purification. Libraries were sequenced paired-end with 100 bp reads on an Illumina HiSeq2000. Under the source paper's analysis protocol: Reads were processed with SOAPnuke, discarding reads with adapters, uncalled bases, mean Phred below 15, or no exact constant-primer or identifier match. COPE v1.2.5 was used to merge high-quality paired reads. Each unique nucleotide sequence was defined as a clonotype, and clonotypes were aligned to IMGT TRB V, D and J references with MiTCR v1.1. The analysis was limited to V-J combinations with a frequency above 0.0001, which together covered 99.2% of repertoires. For each V-J combination, a TCR clonal expansion and chaos score was defined as F50 clonal expansion divided by the chaos observed in the TCRdist matrix. Welch's t-statistics and random forest were used to reduce the features to approximately 13 V-J combinations, which were then used as input to a naive Bayes classifier. The Morisita-Horn index was used to measure how similar the thyroid and blood repertoires were. TCRdb reanalyzed the raw reads on its own, using fastp at Q25 for trimming and MiXCR for clone calling, and kept in-frame beta chains. Records with the same CDR3 protein are collapsed into one entry carrying the most frequent genes and DNA. TCRdb, rather than the study authors, made the V and J calls. The sample data list around 1,200,000 distinct CDR3 sequences, and about 40% of these were observed just once. 11% of the sample is taken by the ten largest.

The source of the sample is a study of Graves' ophthalmopathy and Graves' hyperthyroidism (dated by TCRdb to the late 2010s). Regarding the research as a whole: A patient counted as having stable hyperthyroidism if there was no progression to ophthalmopathy within 18 months of follow-up. In total, 135 blood samples were TCR-sequenced: fewer than 50 ophthalmopathy, some 72 hyperthyroidism and some 17 hyperthyroidism-to-ophthalmopathy patients. To explore V-J signatures distinguishing ophthalmopathy from hyperthyroidism, a discovery set of under 110 patients (roughly 44 ophthalmopathy, 57 stable hyperthyroidism) was enrolled. The study used TCR beta repertoire signatures to distinguish Graves' ophthalmopathy from Graves' hyperthyroidism and to predict progression to ophthalmopathy. An independent validation cohort comprised roughly 20 hyperthyroidism patients and roughly 15 patients who later progressed from hyperthyroidism to ophthalmopathy. In five or six hyperthyroidism patients, the T-cell repertoires found in thyroid tissue were compared with those found in blood. After sampling, hyperthyroidism patients received methimazole starting at 30 mg daily, and ophthalmopathy patients received high-dose intravenous methylprednisolone.

Patients with hyperthyroidism were aged 18 to 65 years, had been newly diagnosed, and had a disease duration of less than 2 months. Anyone with other autoimmune diseases, uncontrolled infections, pregnancy or lactation was excluded from the study. Clinical symptoms, serum thyroxine, TRAb, thyroid ultrasound and orbital computed tomography formed the basis of the diagnosis. Total RNA was extracted with Trizol reagent and quality-checked on an Agilent 2100 Bioanalyzer. Results the study describes overall, beyond this receptor: Most expanded thyroid clonotypes with frequency above 0.001 were also detected in blood, suggesting blood repertoires may reflect the thyroid immune response. In cross-validation, the 13-signature model distinguished ophthalmopathy from stable hyperthyroidism with 85% to 90% sensitivity and about 84% specificity, and in the test set the corresponding values were approximately 79% and 70%. No statistical method was used to predetermine the sample size, and group allocation was not hidden from the investigators. In validation, the model predicted ophthalmopathy progression with about 64% sensitivity and around 72% specificity; some twelve predicted patients were CT-confirmed with GO in a median of approximately 6.5 months.

Taken from the germline V gene, the CDR1 and CDR2 loops are ENHRY and SYGVKD. Compared with germline, V lacks 3 bases and J lacks 7 bases; bases without a gene match: 10. The CDR3, cysteine through phenylalanine, is 16 amino acids long. Kept here is only the CDR3 DNA, which spans 48 bases and is read in frame from base 1. Material for sequencing was peripheral blood or thyroid tissue (not recorded which). This receptor was identified in an adult man with Graves' hyperthyroidism. The V and J genes are TRBV10-3 and TRBJ1-1, with 11 middle bases fitting TRBD1. CDR3 region: CAISDVFGQGAGEAFF. The nucleotides read TGTGCCATCAGTGATGTTTTTGGACAGGGGGCCGGTGAAGCTTTCTTT.